Described below is a single T cell receptor (beta chain) sequence and its context. The target antigen is unknown. The source of the sample is a study of cytomegalovirus exposure and HLA in healthy donors. Turning to the study itself: Within an early data release were roughly 90 million unique TCRs drawn from HLA-typed donors.

PCR used 60 Vbeta primers and 13 Jbeta primers. Measured with immunoSEQ multiplex PCR; TCRdb has only the in-frame clones, and not every one. This sample carries 200,000 to 250,000 clones, around 81% of them seen once, and the ten largest clones take roughly 10%. Findings and limits, study-wide: Later work associated roughly 15,000 TCR beta sequences with HLA alleles at 0.05 false discovery rate. Sequencing artifact likely explains a cluster of highly shared sequence variants.

Germline trimming cut 0 bases from V and 8 bases from J; bases unmatched to any gene: 4. CDR1 is GTSNPN and CDR2 is SVGIG in the germline V gene (reference sequence). The CDR3 is made up of 13 amino acids. The chain couples TRBV30 to TRBJ2-1; the match to TRBD1 covers 7 bases. The clonotype originates from a woman between 45 and 60 years old in good health and CMV-seropositive. The sequencing input was PBMCs. DNA for the CDR3: TGTGCCTGGAGTGTGTCAGGGGGAGATGAGCAGTTCTTC. This encodes CAWSVSGGDEQFF.